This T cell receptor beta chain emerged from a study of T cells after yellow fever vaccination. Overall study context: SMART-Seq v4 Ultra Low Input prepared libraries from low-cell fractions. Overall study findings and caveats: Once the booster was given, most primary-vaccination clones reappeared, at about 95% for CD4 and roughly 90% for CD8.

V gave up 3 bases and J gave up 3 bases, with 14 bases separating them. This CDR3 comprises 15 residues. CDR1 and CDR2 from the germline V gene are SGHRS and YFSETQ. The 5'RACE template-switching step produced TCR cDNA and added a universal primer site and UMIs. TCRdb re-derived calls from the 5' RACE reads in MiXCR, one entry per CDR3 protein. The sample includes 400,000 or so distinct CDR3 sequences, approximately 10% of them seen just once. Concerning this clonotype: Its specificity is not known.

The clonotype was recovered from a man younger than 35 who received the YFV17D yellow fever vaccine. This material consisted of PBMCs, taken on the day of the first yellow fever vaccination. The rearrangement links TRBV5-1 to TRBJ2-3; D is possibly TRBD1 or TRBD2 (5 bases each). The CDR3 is CASSSLPGGTDTQYF. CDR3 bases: TGCGCCAGCAGCTCGCTGCCTGGGGGTACAGATACGCAGTATTTT.